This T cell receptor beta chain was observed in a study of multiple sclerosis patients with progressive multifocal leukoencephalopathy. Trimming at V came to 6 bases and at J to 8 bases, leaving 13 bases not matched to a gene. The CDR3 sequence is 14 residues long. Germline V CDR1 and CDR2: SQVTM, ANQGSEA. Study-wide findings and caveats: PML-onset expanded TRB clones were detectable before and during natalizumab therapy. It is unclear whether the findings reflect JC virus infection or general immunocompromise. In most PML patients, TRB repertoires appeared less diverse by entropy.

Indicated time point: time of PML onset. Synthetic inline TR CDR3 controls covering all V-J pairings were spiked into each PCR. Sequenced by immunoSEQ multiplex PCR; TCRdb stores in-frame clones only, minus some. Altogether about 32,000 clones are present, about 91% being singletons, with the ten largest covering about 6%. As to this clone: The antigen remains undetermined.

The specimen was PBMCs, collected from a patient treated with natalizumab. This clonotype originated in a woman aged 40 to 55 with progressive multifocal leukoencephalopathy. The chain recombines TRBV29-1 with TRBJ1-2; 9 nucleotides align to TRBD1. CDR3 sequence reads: CSVVRDRVPGGYTF. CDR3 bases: TGCAGCGTGGTACGGGACAGGGTACCCGGAGGCTACACCTTC.